A selection of T cell receptor beta chains follows, all from one sample in a study of T cell responses to AZD1222 COVID-19 vaccine. Profiling relied on immunoSEQ multiplex PCR, and the TCRdb table lists in-frame clones only, not all of them. The sample shows around 84,000 clones, under 95% of them seen only once. The sample in question was peripheral blood, obtained on day 0 of MenACWY control vaccination. These receptors were obtained from an adult in good health. Both conserved end residues are part of each CDR3. The order of the fields is D gene, J gene, V gene, clone size, CDR3 length, CDR3 protein, CDR3 DNA. D genes are given only for firm matches. Rows give clone size only sometimes, using once, few, many, or a class for an expanded clone.

-,TRBJ2-7,TRBV5-1,-,12,CASSPDGLGQYF,TGCGCCAGCAGCCCGGACGGGCTAGGGCAGTACTTC
-,TRBJ1-1,TRBV11-2,few,16,CASSLSLGRGATEAFF,TGTGCCAGCAGCCTATCCTTGGGTAGGGGGGCCACTGAAGCTTTCTTT
TRBD2,TRBJ2-1,TRBV19,once,15,CASSISSSGYNEQFF,TGTGCCAGTAGTATTAGTTCTAGCGGATACAATGAGCAGTTCTTC
-,TRBJ2-7,TRBV19,once,13,CASSDTTSYEQYF,TGTGCCAGTAGTGACACAACCTCCTACGAGCAGTACTTC
-,TRBJ2-7,TRBV13,few,12,CASSFGSYEQYF,TGTGCCAGCAGCTTCGGGAGCTACGAGCAGTACTTC
-,TRBJ2-5,TRBV19,-,14,CASSIGSFQETQYF,TGTGCCAGTAGTATCGGTTCATTCCAAGAGACCCAGTACTTC
-,TRBJ2-6,TRBV4-3,-,16,CASSGIQPTGANVLTF,TGCGCCAGCAGCGGAATCCAACCCACTGGGGCCAACGTCCTGACTTTC
-,TRBJ2-7,TRBV30,-,12,CAWIQGPYEQYF,TGTGCCTGGATTCAGGGGCCCTACGAGCAGTACTTC
TRBD2,TRBJ2-7,TRBV6-1,-,15,CASSDPGLGKFEQYF,TGTGCCAGCAGTGATCCGGGACTAGGGAAGTTCGAGCAGTACTTC
-,TRBJ1-6,TRBV6-5,once,14,CASSYGGINSPLHF,TGTGCCAGCAGTTACGGGGGAATTAATTCACCCCTCCACTTT
-,TRBJ2-2,TRBV6-5,-,15,CASSPGLLNTGELFF,TGTGCCAGCAGTCCGGGACTTCTGAACACCGGGGAGCTGTTTTTT
-,TRBJ2-2,TRBV11-3,-,15,CASSLGTSYTGELFF,TGTGCCAGCAGCCTCGGGACTTCATACACCGGGGAGCTGTTTTTT
-,TRBJ2-3,TRBV2,-,12,CASSLLLDTQYF,TGTGCCAGCAGCCTTCTTTTAGATACGCAGTATTTT
TRBD1,TRBJ2-7,TRBV19,-,16,CASSTTPGQGSYEQYF,TGTGCCAGTAGTACAACACCGGGACAGGGATCCTACGAGCAGTACTTC
-,TRBJ2-7,TRBV6-1,few,16,CASSETPMGRLDEQYF,TGTGCCAGCAGTGAAACCCCGATGGGGAGGCTGGACGAGCAGTACTTC
-,TRBJ1-3,TRBV6-5,once,16,CASSYSPTVSGNTIYF,TGTGCCAGCAGTTATTCTCCGACGGTCTCTGGAAACACCATATATTTT
TRBD2,TRBJ2-3,TRBV4-3,-,14,CASSRGLAADTQYF,TGCGCCAGCAGCCGGGGACTAGCCGCAGATACGCAGTATTTT
TRBD1,TRBJ1-6,TRBV5-8,-,14,CASSFRGHNSPLHF,TGTGCCAGCAGCTTCAGGGGGCATAATTCACCCCTCCACTTT
TRBD2,TRBJ2-3,TRBV7-2,-,12,CASGLEADTQYF,TGTGCCAGCGGACTAGAGGCAGATACGCAGTATTTT
-,TRBJ2-7,TRBV11-1,-,15,CASSLLVGGIYEQYF,TGTGCCAGCAGCTTACTTGTGGGGGGCATCTACGAGCAGTACTTC
TRBD1,TRBJ1-1,TRBV30,-,16,CAWSLLPGTGGPEAFF,TGTGCCTGGAGTCTTCTCCCCGGGACAGGGGGACCTGAAGCTTTCTTT
TRBD1,TRBJ1-4,TRBV2,-,11,CASSDPGQQFF,TGTGCCAGCAGTGATCCGGGACAGCAGTTTTTT
-,TRBJ1-6,TRBV30,-,12,CAWSAGNSPLHF,TGTGCCTGGAGTGCGGGCAATTCACCCCTCCACTTT
TRBD1,TRBJ1-2,TRBV6-5,-,15,CASTPGQGLYYGYTF,TGTGCCAGCACTCCCGGACAGGGATTATACTATGGCTACACCTTC
-,TRBJ2-2,TRBV19,-,14,CASNWGPDTGELFF,TGTGCCAGTAATTGGGGTCCAGACACCGGGGAGCTGTTTTTT
TRBD1,TRBJ2-3,TRBV18,-,17,CASSPLPGQGATDTQYF,TGTGCCAGCTCCCCGCTTCCGGGACAGGGGGCCACAGATACGCAGTATTTT
TRBD2,TRBJ2-3,TRBV3-1/TRBV3-2,-,18,CASSQEGLAGGGTDTQYF,TGTGCCAGCAGCCAAGAGGGACTAGCGGGAGGGGGCACAGATACGCAGTATTTT
TRBD1,TRBJ2-7,TRBV28,-,16,CASKDHPGQGAWEQYF,TGTGCCAGCAAGGACCACCCGGGACAGGGGGCGTGGGAGCAGTACTTC
TRBD1,TRBJ1-2,TRBV7-9,-,16,CASSLGRTGDDYGYTF,TGTGCCAGCAGCTTAGGCCGGACAGGAGACGACTATGGCTACACCTTC
TRBD1,TRBJ1-4,TRBV18,-,14,CASSPPPTGEKLFF,TGTGCCAGCTCACCACCCCCGACAGGGGAAAAACTGTTTTTT
TRBD2,TRBJ2-5,TRBV7-8,-,16,CASSLEVSGGQETQYF,TGTGCCAGCAGCTTAGAGGTTAGCGGGGGACAAGAGACCCAGTACTTC
TRBD1,TRBJ1-4,TRBV19,few,16,CASSANRGPDNEKLFF,TGTGCCAGTTCCGCAAACAGGGGGCCTGATAATGAAAAACTGTTTTTT
-,TRBJ2-2,TRBV7-2,-,13,CASSPYAGGELFF,TGTGCCAGCAGTCCCTATGCGGGGGGGGAGCTGTTTTTT
TRBD1,TRBJ1-5,TRBV6-1,-,17,CASSEAGGQGGIQPQHF,TGTGCCAGCAGTGAAGCCGGGGGACAGGGCGGAATTCAGCCCCAGCATTTT
-,TRBJ1-4,TRBV5-1,-,13,CASSRGENEKLFF,TGCGCCAGCAGCAGGGGGGAGAACGAAAAACTGTTTTTT
TRBD1,TRBJ2-3,TRBV5-4,-,16,CASSFRRGQNTDTQYF,TGTGCCAGCAGCTTCCGCAGGGGGCAGAACACAGATACGCAGTATTTT
TRBD1,TRBJ2-7,TRBV5-1,once,15,CASSLAGTDHYEQYF,TGCGCCAGCAGCTTGGCGGGGACAGATCACTACGAGCAGTACTTC
-,TRBJ2-5,TRBV11-3,once,13,CASSLTSRETQYF,TGTGCCAGCAGCTTGACTAGTAGAGAGACCCAGTACTTC
TRBD1,TRBJ2-3,TRBV4-3,-,17,CASSQGTGTRGTDTQYF,TGCGCCAGCAGCCAAGGGACAGGGACACGAGGGACAGATACGCAGTATTTT
-,TRBJ1-5,TRBV2,-,15,CASSEYGVSNQPQHF,TGTGCCAGCAGTGAGTACGGAGTTAGCAATCAGCCCCAGCATTTT
TRBD2,TRBJ2-5,TRBV7-6,-,18,CASSLVSSTSGAKETQYF,TGTGCCAGCAGCTTAGTGTCGTCTACTAGCGGGGCGAAGGAGACCCAGTACTTC
-,TRBJ1-5,TRBV18,once,15,CASSRGGPERGSQHF,TGTGCCAGCTCACGGGGGGGACCCGAACGGGGGTCCCAGCATTTT
-,TRBJ2-5,TRBV3-1/TRBV3-2,-,13,CASSQGTKETQYF,TGTGCCAGCAGCCAAGGCACCAAGGAGACCCAGTACTTC
-,TRBJ2-1,TRBV27,-,14,CASSVRRGYNEQFF,TGTGCCAGCAGCGTAAGGAGGGGCTACAATGAGCAGTTCTTC
-,TRBJ1-5,TRBV19,-,17,CASSIDRDGYSNQPQHF,TGTGCCAGTAGTATTGACCGGGACGGATATAGCAATCAGCCCCAGCATTTT
-,TRBJ2-5,TRBV14,-,12,CASSQEGRTQYF,TGTGCCAGCAGCCAAGAGGGGCGGACCCAGTACTTC
TRBD2,TRBJ2-5,TRBV11-2,-,14,CASSIGLAGGAQYF,TGTGCCAGCAGCATAGGACTAGCGGGAGGGGCCCAGTACTTC
TRBD2,TRBJ2-7,TRBV28,-,16,CASSAPLAGGLGEQYF,TGTGCCAGCAGTGCCCCACTAGCGGGGGGATTAGGCGAGCAGTACTTC
-,TRBJ2-3,TRBV29-1,-,14,CSAKGDTSTDTQYF,TGCAGCGCAAAAGGAGATACCAGCACAGATACGCAGTATTTT
TRBD2,TRBJ2-5,TRBV7-2,once,18,CASSFFSLLAGGGETQYF,TGTGCCAGCAGCTTCTTTTCCTTACTAGCGGGAGGGGGAGAGACCCAGTACTTC
-,TRBJ1-1,TRBV9,-,14,CASSVGGARTEAFF,TGTGCCAGCAGCGTAGGTGGGGCGCGCACTGAAGCTTTCTTT
TRBD1,TRBJ2-2,TRBV6-2/TRBV6-3,once,16,CASSEPGQGNTGELFF,TGTGCCAGCAGTGAGCCGGGACAGGGGAACACCGGGGAGCTGTTTTTT
-,TRBJ1-2,TRBV5-1,-,14,CASSLKAGNYGYTF,TGCGCCAGCAGCTTGAAGGCAGGAAACTATGGCTACACCTTC